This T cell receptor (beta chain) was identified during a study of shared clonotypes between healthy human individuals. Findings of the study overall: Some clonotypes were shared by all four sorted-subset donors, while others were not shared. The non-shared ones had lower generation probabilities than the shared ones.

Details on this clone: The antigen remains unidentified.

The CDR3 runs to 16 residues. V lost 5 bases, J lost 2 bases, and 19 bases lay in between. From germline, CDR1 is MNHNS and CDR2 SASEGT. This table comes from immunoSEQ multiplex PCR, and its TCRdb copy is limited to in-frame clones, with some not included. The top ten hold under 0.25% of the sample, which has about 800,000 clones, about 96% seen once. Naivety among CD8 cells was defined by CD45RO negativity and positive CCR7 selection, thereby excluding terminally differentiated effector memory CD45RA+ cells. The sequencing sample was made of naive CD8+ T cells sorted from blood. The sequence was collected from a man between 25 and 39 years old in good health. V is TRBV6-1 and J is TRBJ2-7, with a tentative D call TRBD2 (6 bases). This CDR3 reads CASSQGRRGTPYEQYF. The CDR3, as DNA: TGTGCCAGCAGTCAAGGGCGGCGGGGCACCCCCTACGAGCAGTACTTC.